The source of this T cell receptor beta chain is a study of graft-versus-host responses after intestinal transplantation. Turning to the study itself: The transplants performed in recipients were multivisceral, liver-intestinal, or isolated intestinal. Anti-thymocyte globulin induction, then tacrolimus and steroids for two to four years, went to all recipients.

Study results and limitations: Recipient bone marrow held GvH clones, some seen earlier in ileum or blood. Early post-transplant declines in HvG were associated with peak levels of circulating GvH clones.

Only one count was recorded for this clone. The antigen is not known. Using immunoSEQ multiplex PCR, the repertoire was profiled, and TCRdb retains in-frame clones only, with some absent. The table has about 120,000 clones, roughly 95% seen once. The TCR comes from a human donor who received an intestinal transplant. The sequenced sample was unstimulated CD8+ T cells sorted from spleen or lymph node cells, obtained before intestinal transplant.

CDR3 amino acids: CASSLGPGPNYEQYF. The CDR3 nucleotides read TGTGCCAGCAGCTTAGGCCCAGGCCCGAACTACGAGCAGTACTTC. The genes are TRBV7-2 and TRBJ2-7; D is unclear. Between the trimmed V and J ends, which lost 1 base and 3 bases, there was a span of 13 bases. The CDR3 totals 15 residues. Germline V lookup: CDR1 SGHTA, CDR2 FQGNSA.